The 12 T cell receptor beta chains listed next were all sequenced from one sample in a study of CD8+ T cells in alopecia areata. Sequencing templates came from extracted RNA that was reverse transcribed into cDNA. Data came from immunoSEQ multiplex PCR; TCRdb stores just in-frame clones and leaves some out. The table includes 100,000 to 150,000 clones, about 46% detected once. Sequencing was carried out using NKG2D-low CD8+ T cells sorted from blood. The receptor set was obtained from a human donor with alopecia areata.

This chain connects TRBV4-3 to TRBJ2-7; D is perhaps TRBD2 (6 bases). Germline V gives CDR1 LGHNA, CDR2 YSLEER. The V and J ends lost 4 bases and 0 bases respectively, with 10 bases between them. The length of the CDR3 is 14 residues. Here the CDR3 DNA reads TGCGCCAGCAGCCCGGGACTGTCCTCCTACGAGCAGTACTTC. It codes for CASSPGLSSYEQYF.

The CDR3 DNA reads as TGCAGTGTACCGGGACAGGGTTCCGGGGAGCTGTTTTTT. This sequence encodes CSVPGQGSGELFF. The genes are TRBV29-1 and TRBJ2-2; 9 positions match TRBD1. In germline, CDR1 is SQVTM, CDR2 ANQGSEA. The CDR3 runs 13 residues.

CDR3 amino acids: CSGEGDSYTDTQYF. The CDR3 bases are TGCAGCGGGGAAGGGGACAGCTACACAGATACGCAGTATTTT. This chain links TRBV29-1 with TRBJ2-3, with TRBD1 matching over 7 bases. The germline V gene has CDR1 SQVTM and CDR2 ANQGSEA. V was clipped by 7 bases and J by 2 bases; unmatched bases: 9. The CDR3 totals 14 residues.

The genes are TRBV5-6 and TRBJ1-6; D is undetermined. Germline-derived CDR1 and CDR2 are SGHDT and YYEEEE. Trimming shortened V by 4 bases and J by 8 bases, and 13 bases separated the two germline ends. This CDR3 contains 14 residues. The DNA of the CDR3 is TGTGCCAGCAGCGCGGACCCTGAGGATTCACCCCTCCACTTT. Its protein product is CASSADPEDSPLHF. Complete variable domain (other parts from reference TRBV5-6 and TRBJ1-6): DAGVTQSPTHLIKTRGQQVTLRCSPKSGHDTVSWYQQALGQGPQFIFQYYEEEERQRGNFPDRFSGHQFPNYSSELNVNALLLGDSALYLCASSADPEDSPLHFGNGTRLTVT.

The chain has TRBV28 and TRBJ2-3; D is uncertain. Germline V gene sequence: CDR1 MDHEN, CDR2 SYDVKM. Trimming shortened V by 3 bases and J by 0 bases, and 7 bases separated the two germline ends. The CDR3 runs 14 residues. This chain's CDR3 is CASSFVGSTDTQYF. DNA for the CDR3: TGTGCCAGCAGTTTCGTGGGAAGCACAGATACGCAGTATTTT.

This rearrangement joins TRBV4-1 to TRBJ2-5, with D perhaps TRBD1 or TRBD2 (5 bases each). CDR3 length: 15 amino acids. CDR1 is MGHRA, CDR2 YSYEKL, per germline. The V gene lost 4 bases and the J gene lost 5 bases, with 17 bases spanning the gap. CDR3 coding DNA: TGCGCCAGCAGCCCCGCCCGAGGGGAGATGGAGACCCAGTACTTC. Its protein product is CASSPARGEMETQYF.

The chain joins TRBV27 to TRBJ2-7, with TRBD2 as a possible D gene (5 bases). Germline CDR1 MNHEY, CDR2 SMNVEV (reference sequence). The CDR3 contains 12 residues. V lost 5 bases, J lost 5 bases, and 10 bases lay in between. CDR3 in DNA: TGTGCCAGCAGTACGAGGGAGAACGAGCAGTACTTC. Encoded protein: CASSTRENEQYF.

This chain joins TRBV29-1 and TRBJ2-1; 7 positions agree with TRBD2. The CDR3 consists of 14 residues. V lost 4 bases to trimming and J lost 4 bases; unmatched junction nucleotides: 7. Germline CDR1 SQVTM, CDR2 ANQGSEA. In DNA, the CDR3 is TGCAGCGTTGTTGGGGTTAGCGGGTACAATGAGCAGTTCTTC. Encoded protein: CSVVGVSGYNEQFF.

This clone has a handful of counts. The J gene is TRBJ2-7, the V gene TRBV29-1; D perhaps matches TRBD1 (6 bases). The V gene's germline CDR1 is SQVTM and CDR2 ANQGSEA. V shed 0 bases and J shed 5 bases, with 20 bases lying between them. The CDR3 runs to 16 residues. Written as DNA, the CDR3 is TGCAGCGTTGAAGATCCAAGGGGACATACCATCCACGAGCAGTACTTC. Translating it yields CSVEDPRGHTIHEQYF.

The CDR3 nucleotides are TGCGCCAGCAGCCAAGGTCCGGGACAGGCCTACGAGCAGTACTTC. This encodes CASSQGPGQAYEQYF. The chain combines TRBV4-1 with TRBJ2-7; 8 bases are a match to TRBD1. The CDR3 covers 15 residues. In germline, CDR1 is MGHRA, CDR2 YSYEKL. V was clipped by 1 base and J by 2 bases; unmatched bases: 4.

This clone occurred a few times. The V gene is TRBV28, the J gene TRBJ2-7; 12 bases map to TRBD1. The CDR3 runs 19 residues. The V gene end was trimmed by 5 bases and the J gene end by 6 bases; junction bases not matched to a gene: 20. Germline CDR1 reads MDHEN; CDR2 reads SYDVKM. CDR3 coding DNA: TGTGCCAGCAGTCCGCCCAGTTCCGGGACAGGGGGCCAATATGGCGAGCAGTACTTC. This translates into CASSPPSSGTGGQYGEQYF.

This clone was observed a handful of times. This chain uses TRBV29-1 with TRBJ2-5; TRBD1 might be the D (6 bases). Germline assignment: CDR1 SQVTM and CDR2 ANQGSEA. Trimming took 4 bases from V and 6 from J, leaving 21 bases between them. The CDR3 consists of 15 residues. Here the CDR3 reads CSVVVGQMRWQTQYF. In DNA form, the CDR3 reads TGCAGCGTTGTAGTTGGACAGATGAGGTGGCAGACCCAGTACTTC.